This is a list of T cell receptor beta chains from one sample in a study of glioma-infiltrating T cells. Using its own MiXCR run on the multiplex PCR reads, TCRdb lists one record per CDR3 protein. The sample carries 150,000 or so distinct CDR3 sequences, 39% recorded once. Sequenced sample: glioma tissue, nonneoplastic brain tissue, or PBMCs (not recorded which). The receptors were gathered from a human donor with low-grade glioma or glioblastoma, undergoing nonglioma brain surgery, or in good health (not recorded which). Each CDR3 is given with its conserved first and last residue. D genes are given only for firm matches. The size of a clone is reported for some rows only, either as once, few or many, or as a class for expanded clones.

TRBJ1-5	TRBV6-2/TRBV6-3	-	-	TGTGCTACGGGATCGCCCCTACCTAATCAGCCCCAGCATTTT	CATGSPLPNQPQHF
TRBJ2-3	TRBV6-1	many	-	TGTGCCAGCAGTTCCGGAAGGACCACAGATACGCAGTATTTT	CASSSGRTTDTQYF
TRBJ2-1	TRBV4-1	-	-	TGCGCCAGCAGCCAAGATGGTAGTAGCGCGACAATTCGTTTC	CASSQDGSSATIRF
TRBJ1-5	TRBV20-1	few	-	TGCAGTGCTAGAGATAGGGCGGCTTTCAATCAGCCCCAGCATTTT	CSARDRAAFNQPQHF
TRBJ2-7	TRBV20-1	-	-	TGCAGTGCTAGCCCCGGACCCGGGCTTTCCAGGCGGTACTTC	CSASPGPGLSRRYF
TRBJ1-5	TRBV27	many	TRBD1	TGTGCCAGCAGGGGGACAGTTAGCAATCAGCCCCAGCATTTT	CASRGTVSNQPQHF
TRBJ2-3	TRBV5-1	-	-	TGCGCCAGCAGCTTAAAAGCGGCCAGCACAGATACGCAGTATTTT	CASSLKAASTDTQYF
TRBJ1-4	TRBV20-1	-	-	TGCAGTGCTAGGGGGCGAGGGGAAAAACTGTTTTTT	CSARGRGEKLFF
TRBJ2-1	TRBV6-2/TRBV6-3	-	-	TGTACCAGCAGTTACTCGAGTTCGGGCCGCTGGTCCTACAATGAGCAGTTCTTC	CTSSYSSSGRWSYNEQFF
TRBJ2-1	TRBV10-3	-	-	TGTGCCACCCGGACTCGCTCCTACAATGAGCAGTTCTTC	CATRTRSYNEQFF
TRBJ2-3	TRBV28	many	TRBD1	TGTGCCAGCAGCCTTCGACAGGGCGGCACAGATACGCAGTATTTT	CASSLRQGGTDTQYF
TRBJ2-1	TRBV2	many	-	TGTGCCAGCAGTCCTCAGGGGAGTCCCTACAATGAGCAGTTCTTC	CASSPQGSPYNEQFF
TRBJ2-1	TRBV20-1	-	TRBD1	TGCAGTGCTAGACCCCCCAGGGGGAACAATGAGCAGTTCTTC	CSARPPRGNNEQFF
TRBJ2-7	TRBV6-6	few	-	TGTGCCAGCAGTTACGGGGTCGAGCAGTACTTC	CASSYGVEQYF
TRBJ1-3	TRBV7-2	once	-	TGTGCCACCGAGAGCTCTGTAAACACCATATATTTT	CATESSVNTIYF
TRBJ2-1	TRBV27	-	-	TGTGCCAGCAGTTTCTCTAGTTCCTCCTACAATGAGCAGTTCTTC	CASSFSSSSYNEQFF
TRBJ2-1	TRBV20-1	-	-	TGCAGTGCTAGAGCGGGGGAGCAGTCCTACAATGAGCAGTTCTTC	CSARAGEQSYNEQFF
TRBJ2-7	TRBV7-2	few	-	TGTGCCAGCAGCTTAGTAGAGGGACCCAAACTAACCTACGAGCAGTACTTC	CASSLVEGPKLTYEQYF
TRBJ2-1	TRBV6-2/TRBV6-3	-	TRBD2	TGTGCCAGCAGTTACCAGACTAGCGGGGGCCCCTACCACGGAGATGAGCAGTTCTTC	CASSYQTSGGPYHGDEQFF
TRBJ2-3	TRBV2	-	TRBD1	TGTGCCAGCAGTGAGCACAGGGGTACAGATACGCAGTATTTT	CASSEHRGTDTQYF
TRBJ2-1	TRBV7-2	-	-	TGTGCCAGCAGCTTAGGTACAGGGATCTTCAATGAGCAGTTCTTC	CASSLGTGIFNEQFF
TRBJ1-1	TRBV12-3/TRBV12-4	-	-	TGTGCCAGCAGTTTGGGAAGGAGTTCTGAAGCTTTCTTT	CASSLGRSSEAFF
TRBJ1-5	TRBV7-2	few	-	TGTGCCAGCAGCTTAGGGATGCGCAATCAGCCCCAGCATTTT	CASSLGMRNQPQHF
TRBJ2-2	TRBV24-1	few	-	TGTGCCACCAGTGATTTATCCAGGGAAGGCGGGGAGCTGTTTTTT	CATSDLSREGGELFF
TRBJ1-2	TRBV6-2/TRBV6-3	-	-	TGTGCCAGCAGTTCGTGGACAGAGTTCTATGGCTACACCTTC	CASSSWTEFYGYTF
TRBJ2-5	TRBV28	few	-	TGTGCCAGCACACAGGGCCGGGAGACCCAGTACTTC	CASTQGRETQYF
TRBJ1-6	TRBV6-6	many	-	TGTGCCAGCAGTTACGGGAATTCACCCCTCCACTTT	CASSYGNSPLHF
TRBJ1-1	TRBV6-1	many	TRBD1	TGTGCCAGCAGTCAAATGACAGGGCAGACTGAAGCTTTCTTT	CASSQMTGQTEAFF
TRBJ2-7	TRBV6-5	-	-	TGTGCCAGCAGTTACTCGAGGATACCTGGGTACGAGCAGTACTTC	CASSYSRIPGYEQYF
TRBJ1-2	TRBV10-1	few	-	TGCGCCAGCTACGATGGGTTGGGGAACTATGGCTACACCTTC	CASYDGLGNYGYTF
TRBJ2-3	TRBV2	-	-	TGTGCCAGCACTCGGACAGTTTCTGCTACGCAGTATTTT	CASTRTVSATQYF
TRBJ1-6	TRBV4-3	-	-	TGCGCCAGCAGCCAAGAGGCAGGGGAAAATTCACCCCTCCACTTT	CASSQEAGENSPLHF
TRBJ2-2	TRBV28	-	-	TGTGCCAGCAGTTTATTCGGGGCGGAGCTGTTTTTT	CASSLFGAELFF
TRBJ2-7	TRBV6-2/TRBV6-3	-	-	TGTGCCAGCAGTTACGGGGTTAAACCTTTCTCCTACAATGAGCAGTACTTC	CASSYGVKPFSYNEQYF
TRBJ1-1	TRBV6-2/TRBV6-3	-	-	TGTGCCAGCAAGTTCATGATGAACACTGAAGCTTTCTTT	CASKFMMNTEAFF
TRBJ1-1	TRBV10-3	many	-	TGTGCCATCAGTGAGTCGGCGGGAACAGGGGAAGCTTTCTTT	CAISESAGTGEAFF
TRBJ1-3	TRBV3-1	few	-	TGTGCCAGCAGCCAAGAGGGGAGTGGAAACACCATATATTTT	CASSQEGSGNTIYF